This T cell receptor (beta chain) originates from a study of cytomegalovirus exposure and HLA in healthy donors. As for this clone: The target antigen is unknown.

Study findings and constraints: Testing in vitro showed three CMV-associated chains specific for CMV antigens. Researchers catalogued over 150 TCR beta chains as cytomegalovirus-associated.

The CDR3 has 15 amino acids. V lost 0 bases to trimming and J lost 7 bases, with 12 bases between them. Looked up from germline, CDR1 is WSHSY and CDR2 is SAAADI. Researchers ran the PCR with 60 Vbeta and 13 Jbeta primers. TCRdb's table, derived via immunoSEQ multiplex PCR, lists solely in-frame clones and lacks some. The table includes around 190,000 clones, approximately 9.5% detected once. This TCR came from a woman aged 25 to 39 in good health and CMV-seropositive. The sequenced sample was PBMCs. The V and J genes are TRBV10-2 and TRBJ1-4; D is perhaps TRBD1 (6 bases). CDR3 amino acids: CASSESGGIAEKLFF. The CDR3 region has the DNA TGCGCCAGCAGTGAGTCTGGGGGCATTGCTGAAAAACTGTTTTTT.